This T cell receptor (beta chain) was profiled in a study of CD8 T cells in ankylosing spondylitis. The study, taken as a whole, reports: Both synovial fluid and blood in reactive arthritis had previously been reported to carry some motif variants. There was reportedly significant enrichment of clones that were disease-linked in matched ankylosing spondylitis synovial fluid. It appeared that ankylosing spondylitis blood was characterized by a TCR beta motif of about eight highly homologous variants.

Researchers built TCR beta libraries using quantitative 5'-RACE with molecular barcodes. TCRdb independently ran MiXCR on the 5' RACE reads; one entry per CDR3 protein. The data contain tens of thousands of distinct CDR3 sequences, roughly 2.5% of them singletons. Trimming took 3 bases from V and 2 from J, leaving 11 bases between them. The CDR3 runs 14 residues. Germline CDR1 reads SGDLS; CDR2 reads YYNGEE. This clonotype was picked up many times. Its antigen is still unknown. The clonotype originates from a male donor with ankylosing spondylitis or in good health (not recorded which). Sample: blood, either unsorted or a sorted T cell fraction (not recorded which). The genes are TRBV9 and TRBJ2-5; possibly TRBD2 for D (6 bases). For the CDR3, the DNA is TGTGCCAGCAGCGCGGGAGTAGGGCAAGAGACCCAGTACTTC. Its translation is CASSAGVGQETQYF.